The next 5 T cell receptor beta chains were all read from a single sample in a study of T cell repertoires in cytomegalovirus infection. These TCRs' antigens remain unknown. TCRdb used MiXCR to reprocess the reads, holding one entry per CDR3 protein. The table records about 920,000 distinct CDR3 sequences, about a third of them present only once. The source was cultured CD8+ T cells from PBMCs, collected from culture after CMV antigen stimulation. The receptors stem from a human donor in good health (CMV status not recorded). Some clones in this sample may be carry-over from other donors' samples.

This chain connects TRBV11-2 to TRBJ2-3, with 7 bases lining up with TRBD1. V lost 6 bases and J lost 6; bases outside the gene matches: 12. There are 15 residues in the CDR3. Germline lookup yields CDR1 SGHAT and CDR2 FQNNGV. CDR3 region: CASSVGQAPMDTQYF. The CDR3 DNA sequence: TGTGCCAGCAGTGTCGGACAGGCTCCCATGGATACGCAGTATTTT.

The V gene is TRBV11-2, the J gene TRBJ2-7, with unresolved D. Trimming left V 0 bases short and J 7 bases short, with 13 bases between. The CDR3 consists of 14 residues. CDR1 is SGHAT and CDR2 is FQNNGV in the germline V gene. The CDR3 DNA is TGTGCCAGCAGCTTAGATGCCCTAGGAAGGGAGCAGTACTTC. Amino acids: CASSLDALGREQYF.

This clonotype has a handful of counts. This sequence joins TRBV6-6 and TRBJ1-2, with no clear D. The CDR3 length is 14 residues. Trimming removed 2 bases at V and 6 bases at J, with 13 bases between. CDR1 and CDR2 (germline): MNHNY, SVGAGI (reference sequence). Written as DNA, the CDR3 is TGTGCCAGCAGTTACGTCGCAGCCGGGGATGGCTACACCTTC. As protein: CASSYVAAGDGYTF.

The chain combines TRBV7-9 with TRBJ2-7; D gene ambiguous. V lost 1 base, J lost 5 bases, and 12 bases lay in between. Germline V gene lookup returns CDR1 SEHNR and CDR2 FQNEAQ (reference sequence). The CDR3 spans 14 residues. CDR3 nucleotides: TGTGCCAGCAGCTTAGACGGTGGTCTGAACGAGCAGTACTTC. It is translated as CASSLDGGLNEQYF.

This clonotype was seen more than once but under ten times. The chain uses TRBV19 and TRBJ2-5, with TRBD1 matching 10 bases. V lost 6 bases, J lost 0 bases, and 22 bases stayed unmatched. Germline V gene data show CDR1 as LNHDA and CDR2 as SQIVND (reference sequence). The CDR3 consists of 21 residues. The CDR3 spells CASSTPAIRQGANMYQETQYF. CDR3 nucleotides: TGTGCCAGTAGCACCCCCGCAATTCGACAGGGGGCAAACATGTACCAAGAGACCCAGTACTTC.